The 30 T cell receptor beta chains listed next were all sequenced from one sample in a study of identical twins. Each CDR3 protein is one row after TCRdb ran MiXCR on the 5' RACE reads. The profile shows roughly 250,000 distinct CDR3 sequences, about 14% of them singletons. Sequencing was performed on memory (CD45RO+) T cells sorted from blood. The receptors were gathered from a woman under 30 in good health.

This clonotype was counted many times. The chain joins TRBV3-1 to TRBJ2-3; 12 bases are shared with TRBD2. Germline CDR1 LGHDT, CDR2 YNNKEL (reference sequence). The J segment lost 4 bases and the V segment lost 1 base, leaving 3 bases of the junction unmatched. This CDR3 comprises 16 residues. The CDR3 loop reads CASSQAGLAGSDTQYF. The CDR3 DNA is TGTGCCAGCAGCCAAGCTGGACTAGCGGGGTCAGATACGCAGTATTTT.

This clonotype was found once. The V call is TRBV19, the J call TRBJ1-5; no clear D. The CDR3 runs to 13 residues. Germline V gives CDR1 LNHDA, CDR2 SQIVND (reference sequence). The V and J ends lost 7 bases and 6 bases respectively, with 13 bases between them. The DNA of the CDR3 is TGTGCCAGTAACGGCGGGATCGTTCAGCCCCAGCATTTT. Protein product: CASNGGIVQPQHF.

This clonotype was seen repeatedly, ten times or more. The chain combines TRBV7-2 with TRBJ2-7, with 7 bases identical to TRBD2. CDR3 size: 12 residues. Germline CDR1 SGHTA, CDR2 FQGNSA. The J segment lost 3 bases and the V segment lost 4 bases, leaving 0 bases of the junction unmatched. CDR3 region: CASSSSGYEQYF. The DNA for the CDR3 is TGTGCCAGCAGCTCTAGCGGCTACGAGCAGTACTTC.

The chain couples TRBV20-1 to TRBJ2-1; 8 positions agree with TRBD1. Trimming removed 5 bases from V and 8 bases from J; junction bases left unmatched: 8. The germline V gene has CDR1 DFQATT and CDR2 SNEGSKA (reference sequence). The CDR3 has 13 amino acids. As DNA, the CDR3 is TGCAGTGCTTTCTCCCCGACAGGGGATGAGCAGTTCTTC. It translates to CSAFSPTGDEQFF.

Ten or more counts support this clonotype. The rearrangement joins TRBV28 to TRBJ2-1; 11 bases line up with TRBD2. With 3 bases clipped from V and 6 bases from J, the junction kept 4 bases outside the gene matches. CDR1 is MDHEN, CDR2 SYDVKM, per germline. The CDR3 has 15 residues. DNA of the CDR3: TGTGCCAGCAGTTTGCTAGCGGGAGGACGCAATGAGCAGTTCTTC. The encoded protein is CASSLLAGGRNEQFF.

The V and J genes are TRBV4-3 and TRBJ2-2; D uncertain. Germline V gives CDR1 LGHNA, CDR2 YSLEER. This CDR3 region has 15 residues. V was clipped by 0 bases and J by 3 bases, with 8 bases between them. The CDR3 nucleotides read TGCGCCAGCAGCCAAGAACCTCATTACACCGGGGAGCTGTTTTTT. It encodes CASSQEPHYTGELFF.

This clonotype was detected a few times. This sequence joins TRBV5-1 and TRBJ2-7, with a weak D call TRBD1 (6 bases). V was clipped by 3 bases and J by 0 bases, with 25 bases between them. Germline values: CDR1 SGHRS, CDR2 YFSETQ. The CDR3 runs to 19 residues. The CDR3 region has the DNA TGCGCCAGCAGCTCATCCCAACCGATCGACAGGCTATACTCCTACGAGCAGTACTTC. This gives the protein CASSSSQPIDRLYSYEQYF. The whole variable domain, remainder taken from reference TRBV5-1 and TRBJ2-7, is KAGVTQTPRYLIKTRGQQVTLSCSPISGHRSVSWYQQTPGQGLQFLFEYFSETQRNKGNFPGRFSGRQFSNSRSEMNVSTLELGDSALYLCASSSSQPIDRLYSYEQYFGPGTRLTVT.

This clonotype was seen a few times. The V call is TRBV13, the J call TRBJ2-5; D remains ambiguous. This CDR3 is built from 15 residues. From germline, CDR1 is PRHDT and CDR2 FYEKMQ (reference sequence). Trimming cost V 4 bases and J 5 bases, with 17 bases left between them. CDR3: CASSWKTPYPETQYF. The CDR3 bases are TGTGCCAGCAGCTGGAAGACCCCCTACCCGGAGACCCAGTACTTC.

The J gene is TRBJ2-2, the V gene TRBV20-1; D may be TRBD2 (6 bases). Deletions cut 3 bases from V and 3 bases from J, with 17 bases between. Germline V lookup: CDR1 DFQATT, CDR2 SNEGSKA (reference sequence). This CDR3 spans 16 amino acids. CDR3 DNA: TGCAGTGCTAGTGATATTACAGCGGGTCACACCGGGGAGCTGTTTTTT. Its protein is CSASDITAGHTGELFF.

This rearrangement joins TRBV7-2 to TRBJ2-1, with D uncertain. The CDR3 consists of 17 residues. The V end lost 3 bases, the J end lost 4 bases, and 19 bases lay between the germline ends. Germline V gene sequence: CDR1 SGHTA, CDR2 FQGNSA. CDR3 coding DNA: TGTGCCAGCAGCTTGTTATCTCCTTTAAGTGGGTACAATGAGCAGTTCTTC. Encoded protein: CASSLLSPLSGYNEQFF.

This clonotype was observed at least ten times. This chain links TRBV12-3 or TRBV12-4 with TRBJ2-5; no reliable D call. V was pared by 7 bases and J by 5 bases, with 14 bases between. CDR3 length equals 13 residues. The CDR3 nucleotides are TGTGCCAGCACCGCTCCCCCCAGGGAGACCCAGTACTTC. This gives the protein CASTAPPRETQYF.

J is TRBJ2-7 and V is TRBV20-1; D is unclear. This CDR3 comprises 11 residues. Trimming left V 5 bases short and J 3 bases short, with 8 bases between. Germline V lookup: CDR1 DFQATT, CDR2 SNEGSKA (reference sequence). Here the CDR3 reads CSAHAYYEQYF. The CDR3 bases are TGCAGTGCTCACGCGTACTACGAGCAGTACTTC.

This clonotype was seen at least ten times. The chain links TRBV20-1 to TRBJ2-7; possible D gene TRBD2, 7 bases. CDR3 length: 12 residues. V gave up 3 bases and J gave up 5 bases, with 11 bases separating them. Germline CDR1 and CDR2: DFQATT and SNEGSKA (reference sequence). DNA for the CDR3: TGCAGTGCTAGGTGGGGGGGCCACGAGCAGTACTTC. Translating it yields CSARWGGHEQYF.

This clonotype was recorded at least ten times. The chain is built from TRBV4-3 and TRBJ2-4, with 7 positions matching TRBD1. Germline lookup yields CDR1 LGHNA and CDR2 YSLEER. The trim removed 0 bases at V and 0 bases at J, leaving 5 bases unmatched. This CDR3 comprises 17 residues. The CDR3 sequence: CASSQDVTGRAKNIQYF. The DNA for the CDR3 is TGCGCCAGCAGCCAAGATGTGACAGGGAGAGCCAAAAACATTCAGTACTTC.

There are a few counts of this clonotype. The rearrangement uses TRBV5-6 and TRBJ2-5; TRBD2 aligns across 7 bases. Germline CDR1 and CDR2: SGHDT and YYEEEE. CDR3 length: 15 residues. J gave up 5 bases and V 4 bases, and 11 bases lay outside the gene matches. DNA for the CDR3: TGTGCCAGCAGCACCCTCCGGGGAGGGCGGGAGACCCAGTACTTC. It specifies CASSTLRGGRETQYF.

V is TRBV6-5 and J is TRBJ2-7; 7 nucleotides line up with TRBD2. V shed 0 bases, J shed 4 bases, and the junction held 9 bases outside the gene matches. CDR3 length: 16 amino acids. CDR1 MNHEY and CDR2 SVGAGI come from the germline V gene. CDR3 loop: CASSYSIGGFGYEQYF. The CDR3, as DNA: TGTGCCAGCAGTTACTCGATCGGGGGGTTTGGGTACGAGCAGTACTTC.

This rearrangement joins TRBV9 to TRBJ2-1; TRBD1 is a possible D gene (6 bases). The germline CDR1 and CDR2 sequences are SGDLS and YYNGEE. Trimming stripped 2 bases from V and 11 bases from J, with 14 bases between. This CDR3 contains 13 residues. The CDR3 region is CASSVSQGSQQFF. DNA of the CDR3: TGTGCCAGCAGCGTTTCCCAGGGGTCCCAGCAGTTCTTC.

In this sample, this clonotype turned up many times. The chain carries TRBV7-2 and TRBJ1-2; D is undetermined. CDR3 length equals 12 residues. The germline V gene has CDR1 SGHTA and CDR2 FQGNSA. V was trimmed by 6 bases and J by 7 bases, leaving 12 bases between them. The CDR3 DNA is TGTGCCAGCAGTCCCCGATCGAGTGGCTACACCTTC. It specifies CASSPRSSGYTF.

This clonotype was counted between two and nine times. V and J are TRBV7-6 and TRBJ2-1, with a weak D call TRBD1 (5 bases). V was cut by 5 bases and J by 8 bases, with 13 bases left in between. The CDR3 spans 13 residues. Germline loops: CDR1 SGHVS, CDR2 FNYEAQ. CDR3: CASSRRGSDEQFF. DNA for the CDR3: TGTGCCAGCAGCCGTAGGGGTTCGGATGAGCAGTTCTTC.

This rearrangement joins TRBV7-9 to TRBJ2-3; no reliable D call. V was pared by 4 bases and J by 2 bases, with 19 bases between. The length of the CDR3 is 17 residues. Germline V gives CDR1 SEHNR, CDR2 FQNEAQ (reference sequence). The CDR3 here is CASSSSRDTVNTDTQYF. The CDR3 DNA reads TGTGCCAGCAGCTCCTCCAGAGACACAGTGAACACAGATACGCAGTATTTT.

The CDR3 nucleotides read TGTGCCAGCAGTCCCTGGACAGCGGATTACGAGCAGTACTTC. The encoded protein is CASSPWTADYEQYF. This rearrangement joins TRBV2 to TRBJ2-7; D is perhaps TRBD1 (6 bases). CDR3 length: 14 residues. V lost 5 bases and J 4 bases, leaving 15 bases between the germline ends. CDR1 SNHLY and CDR2 FYNNEI come from the germline V gene.

The chain joins TRBV5-1 to TRBJ1-2; no clear D gene. The CDR3 spans 11 residues. Germline CDR1 reads SGHRS; CDR2 reads YFSETQ. Trimming removed 3 bases at V and 3 bases at J, with 3 bases between. CDR3 bases: TGCGCCAGCAGCTCACACTATGGCTACACCTTC. Translating gives CASSSHYGYTF.

This clonotype was observed a handful of times. The chain employs TRBV5-1 and TRBJ1-1, with 8 bases aligning to TRBD1. V trimming: 4 bases; J trimming: 0 bases; junction bases outside the gene matches: 5. Germline V gives CDR1 SGHRS, CDR2 YFSETQ. The CDR3 consists of 15 residues. The chain's CDR3 is CASSLRQGLNTEAFF. In DNA form, the CDR3 reads TGCGCCAGCAGCCTAAGACAGGGGCTGAACACTGAAGCTTTCTTT.

A few counts support this clonotype. V gene TRBV6-5 combines with J gene TRBJ1-2; 7 bases agree with TRBD1. The CDR3 covers 11 residues. Germline assignment: CDR1 MNHEY and CDR2 SVGAGI. J was trimmed by 8 bases and V by 6 bases; bases with no gene match: 3. The CDR3 here is CASRQGFGYTF. CDR3 coding DNA: TGTGCCAGCAGACAGGGGTTCGGCTACACCTTC.

Many counts were recorded for this clonotype. One end of the junction varies from germline; a read error may be responsible. The gene calls are TRBV5-1 and TRBJ1-2, with D maybe TRBD1 (6 bases). This CDR3 spans 12 amino acids. Germline CDR1 SGHRS, CDR2 YFSETQ. The CDR3 reads CASSLNRDGYTF. As DNA, the CDR3 is TGTGCCAGCAGCTTAAACAGGGATGGCTACACCTTC.

The gene calls are TRBV3-1 and TRBJ1-1; possibly TRBD1 for D (6 bases). Trimming left V 4 bases short and J 0 bases short, with 9 bases between. Germline CDR1 and CDR2: LGHDT and YNNKEL (reference sequence). CDR3 length: 14 residues. CDR3 DNA: TGTGCCAGCAGCCCCTACAGGGTGAACACTGAAGCTTTCTTT. Its protein product is CASSPYRVNTEAFF.

This clonotype was observed a few times. The chain joins TRBV24-1 to TRBJ2-1; no reliable D call. Germline V gene data show CDR1 as KGHDR and CDR2 as SFDVKD. The germline V and J ends were trimmed by 8 bases and 6 bases, with 13 bases remaining between them. The CDR3 sequence is 13 residues long. The CDR3 here is CATMERGGNEQFF. The CDR3 region has the DNA TGTGCCACCATGGAGCGAGGCGGCAATGAGCAGTTCTTC.

This clonotype has ten or more counts. The chain employs TRBV11-3 and TRBJ2-5; D is undetermined. This CDR3 is built from 15 residues. Per the germline V gene, CDR1 is SGHNT and CDR2 is YENEEA. V lost 1 base and J 7 bases, leaving 16 bases between the germline ends. The CDR3 is CASSLGNFLVGTQYF. The DNA for the CDR3 is TGTGCCAGCAGCTTAGGCAACTTCCTCGTGGGGACCCAGTACTTC.

The sample holds a few counts of this clonotype. The chain has TRBV7-2 and TRBJ1-6; D is uncertain. Germline-derived CDR1 and CDR2 are SGHTA and FQGNSA. Trimming stripped 5 bases from V and 9 bases from J, with 11 bases between. CDR3 length: 13 amino acids. The chain's CDR3 is CASSQERGSPLHF. The CDR3 nucleotides are TGTGCCAGCAGCCAGGAAAGAGGTTCACCCCTCCACTTT. Filled out from reference TRBV7-2 and TRBJ1-6, the complete variable domain reads GAGVSQSPSNKVTEKGKDVELRCDPISGHTALYWYRQSLGQGLEFLIYFQGNSAPDKSGLPSDRFSAERTGGSVSTLTIQRTQQEDSAVYLCASSQERGSPLHFGNGTRLTVT.

This clonotype appeared many times. This chain links TRBV7-3 with TRBJ1-2; D not resolved. V lost 5 bases and J lost 8, with 15 bases in between. This CDR3 is 13 amino acids long. CDR1 SGHTA and CDR2 FQGTGA come from the germline V gene. CDR3 sequence (DNA): TGTGCCAGCAGCCCTACCCATACTTCCGGCTACACCTTC. Its protein is CASSPTHTSGYTF.